These T cell receptor beta chains were read from a single sample in a study of shared clonotypes between healthy human individuals. Libraries were prepared by immunoSEQ multiplex PCR; TCRdb keeps only in-frame clonotypes and omits some of them. Counted here are roughly 2 million clones, approximately 96% occurring once; the ten biggest clones make up 0.1% to 0.15%. The material sequenced was naive CD4+ T cells sorted from blood. Source of these receptors: a man aged 18 to 30 in good health. Both conserved end residues are part of each CDR3. The order of the fields is CDR3 protein, CDR3 DNA, V gene, J gene, D gene, CDR3 length, clone size. The D gene is left open where the match is weak. A clone size is listed for some rows: how often the clone was seen (once, few, many), or a class if it is expanded.

CDR3: CASSLGGAYTEAFF; DNA: TGTGCCAGCAGCTTAGGGGGGGCGTACACTGAAGCTTTCTTT; V: TRBV7-2; J: TRBJ1-1; D: NA; length: 14; size: NA
CDR3: CATSRENQGLGGYTF; DNA: TGTGCCACCAGCAGAGAAAACCAGGGGCTTGGGGGCTACACCTTC; V: TRBV15; J: TRBJ1-2; D: NA; length: 15; size: NA
CDR3: CASSLQDSLGSPLHF; DNA: TGTGCCAGTAGTCTCCAGGACAGCCTTGGGTCACCCCTCCACTTT; V: TRBV19; J: TRBJ1-6; D: NA; length: 15; size: NA
CDR3: CASSPSYGGSSYEQYF; DNA: TGTGCCAGCTCACCCAGCTACGGAGGGAGCTCCTACGAGCAGTACTTC; V: TRBV18; J: TRBJ2-7; D: NA; length: 16; size: NA
CDR3: CASSLASVSETQYF; DNA: TGTGCCAGCAGCTTAGCGTCTGTTTCGGAGACCCAGTACTTC; V: TRBV7-6; J: TRBJ2-5; D: NA; length: 14; size: NA
CDR3: CASSQSGGGLKNYGYTF; DNA: TGCGCCAGCAGTCAATCGGGGGGAGGACTCAAGAACTATGGCTACACCTTC; V: TRBV23-1; J: TRBJ1-2; D: NA; length: 17; size: once
CDR3: CASSPFLAGPTDTQYF; DNA: TGCGCCAGCAGCCCTTTCCTAGCGGGTCCCACAGATACGCAGTATTTT; V: TRBV5-1; J: TRBJ2-3; D: TRBD2; length: 16; size: once
CDR3: CASSTRQEGNTIYF; DNA: TGTGCCAGCAGCACTCGACAAGAAGGAAACACCATATATTTT; V: TRBV21-1; J: TRBJ1-3; D: NA; length: 14; size: few
CDR3: CASSSGQPNYGYTF; DNA: TGCGCCAGCAGCTCGGGACAGCCTAACTATGGCTACACCTTC; V: TRBV5-1; J: TRBJ1-2; D: TRBD1; length: 14; size: NA
CDR3: CASSLDRTNSPLHF; DNA: TGTGCCAGCAGTCTCGACAGAACTAATTCACCCCTCCACTTT; V: TRBV27; J: TRBJ1-6; D: NA; length: 14; size: NA